This T cell receptor beta chain was observed in a study of blood T cells in healthy people across ages. Study conclusions and caveats: The long-lived group displayed more naive CD4+ cells, plus higher diversity, than the aged donors did.

Together with a sample-barcoded 5' primer, a J-beta primer mix was included in a second PCR lasting roughly 6 to 12 cycles. In TCRdb, the 5' RACE reads were re-called with MiXCR into one record per CDR3 protein. This table has around 650,000 distinct CDR3 sequences, around 38% appearing once. CDR1 and CDR2 (germline): ENHRY, SYGVKD. The CDR3 runs to 16 residues. Trimming shortened V by 4 bases and J by 1 base, and 16 bases separated the two germline ends. This clonotype was seen only a few times. What it binds is unknown. The chain employs TRBV10-3 and TRBJ1-2, with D possibly matching TRBD1 (6 bases). The specimen sequenced was blood. The TCR comes from a man at least 80 years old in good health. CDR3 protein: CAISGRNRASNYGYTF. For the CDR3, the DNA is TGTGCCATCAGTGGGAGGAACAGGGCCAGTAACTATGGCTACACCTTC.